This paragraph reports one T cell receptor (beta chain). Its antigen remains unidentified. As to treatment: approximately 18 received Ad26.COV2.S at low or high dose, single or two shots; a few received placebo; per-sample allocation not given. The samples date from day 63 after the first vaccine or placebo injection. This entry is derived from a study of Ad26.COV2.S vaccination and SARS-CoV-2 variants. Whole-study findings and limits: Recipients given vaccine exceeded placebo recipients in spike-specific TCR breadth. The analyses of TCR breadth and depth may have understated the size of total T cell responses. Considerable breadth of spike-specific CD8+ and CD4+ T cell responses has reportedly been documented following vaccination.

The CDR3 consists of 15 residues. V was clipped by 4 bases and J by 5 bases; unmatched bases: 10. Germline V gene data show CDR1 as SGHNT and CDR2 as YYREEE (reference sequence). Produced via immunoSEQ multiplex PCR; TCRdb's table is partial and in-frame only. The sample includes about 220,000 clones, 88% of them seen just once. The chain links TRBV5-4 to TRBJ1-1, with 8 bases fitting TRBD1. This TCR was recovered from a person aged 18-60 years who received the Ad26.COV2.S COVID-19 vaccine or a placebo. Sample: peripheral blood, taken in a trial of Ad26.COV2.S vaccine versus placebo. CDR3 bases: TGTGCCAGCAGCATGAGGACAGGGCTAGGGACTGAAGCTTTCTTT. Protein product: CASSMRTGLGTEAFF.